A selection of T cell receptor beta chains follows, all from one sample in a study of control samples from healthy donors and cancer patients. Some clones are missing from TCRdb's copy, which holds only in-frame ones; the method was immunoSEQ multiplex PCR. The sample contains approximately 100,000 clones, roughly nine tenths of which appear only once. The sample taken for sequencing was blood. These receptors were collected from a man aged 30 to 39 in good health. Each CDR3 is given with its conserved first and last residue. The D gene is left open where the match is weak. Clone size, where shown, is once, few, many, or a class for clones that have expanded.

j_gene | abundance | v_gene | d_gene | CDR3aa | CDR3nt
TRBJ2-3 | NA | TRBV5-6 | NA | CASSLKLSYTDTQYF | TGTGCCAGCAGCTTGAAACTATCTTACACAGATACGCAGTATTTT
TRBJ1-1 | NA | TRBV24-1 | TRBD1 | CATSGDRGTEAFF | TGTGCCACCAGTGGGGACAGGGGCACTGAAGCTTTCTTT
TRBJ1-2 | few | TRBV28 | NA | CASSLASGGYTF | TGTGCCAGCAGCCTCGCCTCAGGTGGCTACACCTTC
TRBJ1-2 | NA | TRBV19 | TRBD1 | CASSDRDSVHGYTF | TGTGCCAGTAGTGATAGGGACAGCGTCCATGGCTACACCTTC
TRBJ2-2 | NA | TRBV5-5 | TRBD2 | CASSLGLAGGLTGELFF | TGTGCCAGCAGCTTAGGCCTAGCGGGGGGATTGACCGGGGAGCTGTTTTTT
TRBJ1-2 | once | TRBV29-1 | NA | CSALLPLGGARDYGYTF | TGCAGCGCCCTTCTCCCCCTTGGGGGGGCGCGGGACTATGGCTACACCTTC
TRBJ1-2 | few | TRBV4-1 | TRBD1 | CASSPPGQANYGYTF | TGCGCCAGCAGCCCACCAGGACAGGCTAACTATGGCTACACCTTC
TRBJ1-2 | NA | TRBV21-1 | NA | CASSTEAYLINYGYTF | TGTGCCAGCAGCACAGAGGCCTATTTAATTAACTATGGCTACACCTTC
TRBJ2-3 | NA | TRBV30 | TRBD1 | CAWSVDRGTDTQYF | TGTGCCTGGAGTGTTGACAGGGGTACAGATACGCAGTATTTT
TRBJ1-6 | once | TRBV3-1/TRBV3-2 | NA | CASSQGPGGTVSSPLHF | TGTGCCAGCAGCCAGGGCCCTGGGGGGACGGTGAGTTCACCCCTCCACTTT
TRBJ1-4 | once | TRBV6-5 | NA | CASRPGHTEKLFF | TGTGCCAGCAGACCGGGGCATACGGAAAAACTGTTTTTT
TRBJ2-2 | NA | TRBV27 | TRBD2 | CASSLSTSGTGELFF | TGTGCCAGCAGTTTATCTACTAGCGGGACCGGGGAGCTGTTTTTT
TRBJ1-1 | many | TRBV12-3/TRBV12-4 | TRBD1 | CASTNRGEAFF | TGTGCCAGCACCAACAGGGGAGAAGCTTTCTTT
TRBJ1-3 | NA | TRBV6-5 | NA | CASSSWGTSGNTIYF | TGTGCCAGCAGTTCTTGGGGGACCTCTGGAAACACCATATATTTT
TRBJ2-7 | NA | TRBV5-8 | TRBD1 | CASSRDRDIFSSYEQYF | TGTGCCAGCAGCCGGGACAGGGACATCTTCTCCTCCTACGAGCAGTACTTC
TRBJ2-3 | NA | TRBV19 | TRBD2 | CASSQFGGDTQYF | TGTGCCAGTAGCCAATTCGGGGGGGATACGCAGTATTTT
TRBJ2-7 | NA | TRBV7-9 | NA | CASSLNHEQYF | TGTGCCAGCAGCTTAAACCACGAGCAGTACTTC
TRBJ2-1 | once | TRBV11-3 | NA | CASSEQGGDEQFF | TGTGCCAGCAGCGAACAGGGAGGGGATGAGCAGTTCTTC
TRBJ1-1 | few | TRBV7-9 | NA | CASSFFFGDTEAFF | TGTGCCAGCAGCTTTTTCTTCGGGGACACTGAAGCTTTCTTT
TRBJ2-3 | few | TRBV6-5 | NA | CASRPTESTDTQYF | TGTGCCAGCAGACCGACGGAGAGCACAGATACGCAGTATTTT
TRBJ1-2 | NA | TRBV19 | NA | CASTDIQGSGYGYTF | TGTGCCAGTACCGATATCCAGGGTTCGGGCTATGGCTACACCTTC
TRBJ1-2 | NA | TRBV10-3 | NA | CAISESKAFNYGYTF | TGTGCCATCAGTGAGTCCAAGGCCTTTAACTATGGCTACACCTTC
TRBJ2-5 | NA | TRBV4-1 | TRBD2 | CASSQLRLAGEETQYF | TGCGCCAGCAGCCAACTCCGACTAGCGGGGGAAGAGACCCAGTACTTC
TRBJ2-7 | NA | TRBV5-5 | TRBD2 | CASSLQRGASYEQYF | TGTGCCAGCAGCTTGCAGCGGGGGGCTTCCTACGAGCAGTACTTC
TRBJ1-2 | NA | TRBV28 | TRBD1 | CASRSGTGEYGYTF | TGTGCCAGCAGGTCCGGGACAGGGGAGTATGGCTACACCTTC
TRBJ1-2 | NA | TRBV3-1/TRBV3-2 | TRBD1 | CASSQTGGDNYGYTF | TGTGCCAGCAGCCAAACAGGGGGGGATAACTATGGCTACACCTTC
TRBJ1-1 | NA | TRBV6-6 | NA | CASVAGLTEAFF | TGTGCCAGCGTAGCAGGGCTCACTGAAGCTTTCTTT
TRBJ1-1 | once | TRBV12-3/TRBV12-4 | NA | CASSLQNTEAFF | TGTGCCAGCAGTTTACAGAACACTGAAGCTTTCTTT
TRBJ2-1 | NA | TRBV6-5 | NA | CASSSRTLEQFF | TGTGCCAGCAGTTCCAGGACCCTCGAGCAGTTCTTC
TRBJ2-5 | NA | TRBV29-1 | TRBD1 | CSVDGTGTVQETQYF | TGCAGCGTTGACGGTACCGGGACAGTCCAAGAGACCCAGTACTTC
TRBJ2-3 | NA | TRBV9 | TRBD2 | CASSVATAGGPTDTQYF | TGTGCCAGCAGCGTAGCGACAGCGGGGGGGCCGACAGATACGCAGTATTTT
TRBJ1-1 | NA | TRBV2 | NA | CASRSGGRPEAFF | TGTGCCAGCAGGTCCGGGGGCAGACCAGAAGCTTTCTTT
TRBJ1-2 | once | TRBV27 | NA | CASSSGGGDYGYTF | TGTGCCAGCAGTTCAGGTGGGGGGGACTATGGCTACACCTTC
TRBJ2-7 | NA | TRBV27 | NA | CASSQFFGASNSF | TGTGCCAGCAGTCAATTCTTCGGGGCATCAAACAGCTTC
TRBJ1-1 | NA | TRBV19 | NA | CASTLGVETGAFF | TGTGCCAGTACCCTGGGGGTTGAGACCGGAGCTTTCTTT
TRBJ2-3 | NA | TRBV5-1 | NA | CASSSEGQRTDTQYF | TGCGCCAGCAGCTCCGAGGGTCAGCGCACAGATACGCAGTATTTT
TRBJ2-3 | NA | TRBV6-5 | TRBD2 | CASSRLAGSDTQYF | TGTGCCAGCAGCCGACTAGCGGGGTCAGATACGCAGTATTTT
TRBJ2-4 | NA | TRBV7-2 | TRBD2 | CASSPLPGGRAKNIQYF | TGTGCCAGCAGCCCACTCCCGGGGGGGAGAGCCAAAAACATTCAGTACTTC
TRBJ2-3 | NA | TRBV24-1 | NA | CATSDLYGDTDTQYF | TGTGCCACCAGTGATTTGTACGGGGACACAGATACGCAGTATTTT
TRBJ1-1 | NA | TRBV7-9 | NA | CASSFSQGSTEAFF | TGTGCCAGCAGCTTCTCCCAGGGTAGCACTGAAGCTTTCTTT
TRBJ2-7 | once | TRBV9 | NA | CASSVTGTYEQYF | TGTGCCAGCAGCGTAACAGGGACCTACGAGCAGTACTTC